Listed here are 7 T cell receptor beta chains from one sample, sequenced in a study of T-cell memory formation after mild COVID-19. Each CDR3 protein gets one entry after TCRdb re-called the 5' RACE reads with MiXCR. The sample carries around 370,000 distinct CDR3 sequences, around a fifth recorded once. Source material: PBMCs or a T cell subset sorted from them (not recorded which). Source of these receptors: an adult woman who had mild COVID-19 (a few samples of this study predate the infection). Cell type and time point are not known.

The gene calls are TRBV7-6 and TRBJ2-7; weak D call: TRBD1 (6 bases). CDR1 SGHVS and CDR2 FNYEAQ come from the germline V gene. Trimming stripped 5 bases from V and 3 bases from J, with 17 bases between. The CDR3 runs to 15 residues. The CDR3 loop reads CASSRTQGSGYEQYF. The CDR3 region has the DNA TGTGCCAGCAGCCGAACACAGGGTTCGGGCTACGAGCAGTACTTC.

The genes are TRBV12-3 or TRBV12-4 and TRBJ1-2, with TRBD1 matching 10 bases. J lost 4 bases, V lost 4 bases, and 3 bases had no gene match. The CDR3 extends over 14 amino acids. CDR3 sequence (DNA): TGTGCCAGCAGTTCGACAGGGGGCAGCTATGGCTACACCTTC. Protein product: CASSSTGGSYGYTF.

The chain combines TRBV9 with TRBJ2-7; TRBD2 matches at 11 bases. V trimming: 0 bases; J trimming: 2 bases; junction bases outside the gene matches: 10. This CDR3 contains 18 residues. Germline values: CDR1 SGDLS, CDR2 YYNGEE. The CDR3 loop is CASSVGVTSGDHTYEQYF. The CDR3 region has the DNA TGTGCCAGCAGCGTAGGTGTGACTAGCGGGGACCATACCTACGAGCAGTACTTC.

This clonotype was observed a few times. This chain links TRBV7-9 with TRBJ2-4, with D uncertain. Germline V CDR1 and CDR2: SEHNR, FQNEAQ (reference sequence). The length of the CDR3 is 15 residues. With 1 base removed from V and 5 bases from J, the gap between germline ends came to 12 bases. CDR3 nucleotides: TGTGCCAGCAGCTTAGGGGCACGAGGCCAAAACATTCAGTACTTC. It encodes CASSLGARGQNIQYF.

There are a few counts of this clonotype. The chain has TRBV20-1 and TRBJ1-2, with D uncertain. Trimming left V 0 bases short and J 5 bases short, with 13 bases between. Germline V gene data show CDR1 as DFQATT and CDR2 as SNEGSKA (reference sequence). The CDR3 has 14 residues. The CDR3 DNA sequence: TGCAGTGCTAGAGATGGGCTGTCGGGGTATGGCTACACCTTC. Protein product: CSARDGLSGYGYTF.

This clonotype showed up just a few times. DNA of the CDR3: TGTGCCAGCAGTTTCAAGGGGGCAAGGGGCTATAGCAATCAGCCCCAGCATTTT. Translation gives CASSFKGARGYSNQPQHF. V is TRBV12-3 or TRBV12-4 and J is TRBJ1-5; 7 nucleotides agree with TRBD1. This CDR3 is built from 18 residues. The V gene end was trimmed by 3 bases and the J gene end by 0 bases; junction bases not matched to a gene: 11.

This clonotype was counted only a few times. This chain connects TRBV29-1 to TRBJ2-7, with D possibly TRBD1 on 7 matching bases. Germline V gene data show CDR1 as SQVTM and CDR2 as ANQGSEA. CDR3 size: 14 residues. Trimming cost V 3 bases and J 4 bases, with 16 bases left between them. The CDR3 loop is CSVDPGPGGYEQYF. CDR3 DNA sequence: TGCAGCGTTGACCCGGGCCCAGGGGGGTACGAGCAGTACTTC.